The 5 T cell receptor beta chains presented below share a single source sample, sequenced in a study of cytomegalovirus exposure and HLA in healthy donors (dated by TCRdb to about 2017). The library was built by means of the immunoSEQ multiplex PCR assay. For the multiplex PCR, a mixture combining 60 forward primers for TCR Vbeta segments and 13 reverse primers for TCR Jbeta segments was used. The immuneACCESS repertoire file appears here via TCRdb, limited to in-frame rearrangements. These files lack a portion of the clones; in checked studies, under half of the deficit traces to unresolved V genes, and the cause of the others is not known. The sample table contains approximately 170,000 clones; only one count was recorded for about 77% of them. Clones ranked in the top ten supply 7.4% of the sample. Sequencing was done on a sample of PBMCs. All receptors derive from a male donor in good health and CMV-seropositive.

J is TRBJ2-1 and V is TRBV7-6; a weak D match, TRBD2 (7 bases). Germline-derived CDR1 and CDR2 are SGHVS and FNYEAQ. V lost 8 bases and J lost 2, with 13 bases in between. The CDR3 is made up of 14 amino acids. The CDR3 nucleotides read TGTGCCAGCGCCTGGGGGGGCCCCTACAATGAGCAGTTCTTC. This translates into CASAWGGPYNEQFF.

The CDR3 protein is CASSPQGLAGAFVPGGSVDTQYF. CDR3 in DNA: TGCGCCAGCAGTCCCCAGGGACTAGCGGGGGCGTTCGTCCCAGGAGGGTCGGTAGATACGCAGTATTTT. The V gene is TRBV5-1, the J gene TRBJ2-3; TRBD2 matches at 14 bases. The CDR3 runs to 23 residues. Germline V gives CDR1 SGHRS, CDR2 YFSETQ. V was pared by 5 bases and J by 5 bases, with 28 bases of the junction left unmatched.

The chain links TRBV6-5 to TRBJ1-2, with TRBD1 identical over 8 bases. The V segment lost 6 bases and the J segment 6 bases; nucleotides outside the gene matches: 12. The CDR3 is made up of 15 amino acids. Per germline, CDR1 MNHEY and CDR2 SVGAGI. The CDR3 bases are TGTGCCAGCAGGGAGACAGGGGACTGGGTGAATGGCTACACCTTC. Residues: CASRETGDWVNGYTF.

The rearrangement joins TRBV7-2 to TRBJ1-1; TRBD1 matches 8 bases. Germline V gene sequence: CDR1 SGHTA, CDR2 FQGNSA. The CDR3 length is 14 residues. V lost 5 bases and J lost 11; bases outside the gene matches: 13. The CDR3 sequence: CASSLKRQGSTAFF. DNA for the CDR3: TGTGCCAGCAGCCTCAAAAGACAGGGGTCTACGGCTTTCTTT.

V and J are TRBV10-3 and TRBJ1-2, with D perhaps TRBD1 (5 bases). Trimming cost V 0 bases and J 4 bases, with 12 bases left between them. The CDR3 is made up of 15 amino acids. The germline CDR1 and CDR2 sequences are ENHRY and SYGVKD. The CDR3 sequence: CAISESTRASYGYTF. CDR3 nucleotides: TGTGCCATCAGTGAGTCTACCAGGGCGTCCTATGGCTACACCTTC.